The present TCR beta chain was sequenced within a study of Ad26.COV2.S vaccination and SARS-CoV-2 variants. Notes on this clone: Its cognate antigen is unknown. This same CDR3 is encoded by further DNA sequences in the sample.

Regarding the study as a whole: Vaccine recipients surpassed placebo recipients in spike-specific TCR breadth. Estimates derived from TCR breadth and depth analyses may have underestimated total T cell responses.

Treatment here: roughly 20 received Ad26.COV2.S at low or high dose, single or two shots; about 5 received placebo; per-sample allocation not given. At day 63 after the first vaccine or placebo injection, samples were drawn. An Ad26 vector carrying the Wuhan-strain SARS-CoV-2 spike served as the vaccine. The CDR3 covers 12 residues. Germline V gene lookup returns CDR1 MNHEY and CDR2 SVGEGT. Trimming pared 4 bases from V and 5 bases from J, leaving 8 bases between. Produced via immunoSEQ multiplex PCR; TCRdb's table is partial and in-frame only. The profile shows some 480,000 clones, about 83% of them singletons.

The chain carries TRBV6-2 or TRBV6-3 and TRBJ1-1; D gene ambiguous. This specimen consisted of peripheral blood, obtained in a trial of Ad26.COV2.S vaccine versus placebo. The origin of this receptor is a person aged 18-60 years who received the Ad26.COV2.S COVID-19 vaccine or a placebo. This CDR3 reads CASSFRGTEAFF. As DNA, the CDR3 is TGTGCCAGCAGTTTTCGAGGAACTGAAGCTTTCTTT.